Sequencing of this T cell receptor (beta chain) was carried out in a study of Ad26.COV2.S vaccination and SARS-CoV-2 variants. Broader study findings: Vaccine and placebo groups showed comparable non-spike TCR breadth.

About this clone: No antigen is known for it.

The method was immunoSEQ multiplex PCR; TCRdb's version includes in-frame clones alone and lacks a portion of them. The sample comprises 300,000 to 400,000 clones, approximately 90% of which are singletons, and under 6% rests with the top ten. Treatment given: some 20 received Ad26.COV2.S at low or high dose, single or two shots; several received placebo; per-sample allocation not given. It was on day 63 after the first vaccine or placebo injection that samples were taken. Trimming cost V 3 bases and J 2 bases, with 10 bases left between them. The germline CDR1 and CDR2 sequences are SGHVS and FQNEAQ. The CDR3 is made up of 14 amino acids.

This chain links TRBV7-8 with TRBJ2-5, with D perhaps TRBD2 (6 bases). This receptor was obtained from a person between 18 and 60 years old who received the Ad26.COV2.S COVID-19 vaccine or a placebo. The specimen was peripheral blood, collected in a trial of Ad26.COV2.S vaccine versus placebo. The CDR3 loop is CASSFATRQETQYF. The CDR3 bases are TGTGCCAGCAGCTTCGCGACTAGGCAAGAGACCCAGTACTTC.